This T cell receptor (beta chain) was profiled in a study of blood T cell repertoires in COVID-19 (dated by TCRdb to the early 2020s). Context from the whole study: Samples covering the acute and convalescent phases of COVID-19 were provided by collaborators in the United States, Italy and Spain. Sample metadata almost always included a de-identified subject ID, COVID-19 status, age in years and sex. The prospective study material was composed of cDNA or gDNA derived from T cells, B-cell-depleted T cells, or PBMCs. Samples were obtained from the ongoing ImmuneRACE study (first 160 participants) and from some 1,300 subjects provided by 6 global collaborators. The repertoires were made available in a free public database intended to serve as a resource for research on the immune response to SARS-CoV-2. Subjects who had been exposed to COVID-19, were actively infected with it, or had recovered from it provided the deeply sampled blood TCRbeta repertoires that made up the dataset. Where HLA class I and class II types were available, the types were taken from metadata supplied by the sample provider, not from assay-based typing.

Note on this clone: It has no known antigen specificity. Base-call qualities are not available, and no considerably larger clone is one nucleotide away.

TCRbeta CDR3 regions were amplified from genomic DNA by means of the immunoSEQ Assay, a bias-controlled multiplex PCR. The source study handled its data this way. The number of nucleated cells in each sample was estimated by amplification of reference gene primers within the assay. To quantify the absolute abundance of each unique TCRbeta CDR3 rearrangement, sequence reads were collapsed and filtered. Productive Simpson clonality was computed per sample as the square root of Simpson's diversity index over productive rearrangements. This immuneACCESS table, as held by TCRdb, lists in-frame sequences with V and J called but not all clones. Of the missing ones, under half trace to an unresolved V gene in checked studies; the others have no known cause. That table is the source of V, J and clone size, and D and trimming were worked out from the DNA. The sample includes about 77,000 clones, with less than 85% observed a single time. The top ten constitute roughly 15% of the sample.

Findings and caveats that apply to the study as a whole: The amount of clinical and demographic metadata varied by source and participant and was provided uncurated.

Whole blood was collected in K2EDTA tubes by collaborating institutions according to the institutions' own protocols. For TCRbeta analysis, collaborator samples were shipped as frozen whole blood, as isolated PBMCs, or as DNA extracted from either sample type. V loses 0 bases, J loses 5 bases, and the germline ends lie 13 bases apart. The CDR3 runs 16 residues from the cysteine to the phenylalanine. Just CDR3 DNA is preserved here, 48 bases in frame from base 1. CDR1 LGHDT and CDR2 YNNKEL are derived from the germline V gene (reference sequence). The source material was peripheral blood. The receptor chain draws on TRBV3-1 (or the pseudogene TRBV3-2) and TRBJ1-4; the D gene lacks a confident call. The receptor was derived from a man between 65 and 79 years old with active or convalescent COVID-19. The CDR3 corresponds to CASSQEAETGNEKLFF. The nucleotide sequence reads TGTGCCAGCAGCCAAGAGGCGGAGACGGGAAATGAAAAACTGTTTTTT.